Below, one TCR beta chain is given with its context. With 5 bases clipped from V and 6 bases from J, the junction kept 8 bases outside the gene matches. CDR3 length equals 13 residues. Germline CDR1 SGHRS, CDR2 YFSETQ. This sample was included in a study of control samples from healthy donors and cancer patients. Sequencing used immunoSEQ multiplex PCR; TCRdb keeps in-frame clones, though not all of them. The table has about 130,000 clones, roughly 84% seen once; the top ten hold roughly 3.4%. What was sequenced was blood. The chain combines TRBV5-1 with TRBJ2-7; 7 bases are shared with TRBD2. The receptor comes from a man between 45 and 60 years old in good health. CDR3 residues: CASSPTGGSEQYF. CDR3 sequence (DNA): TGCGCCAGCAGTCCGACCGGGGGGTCCGAGCAGTACTTC. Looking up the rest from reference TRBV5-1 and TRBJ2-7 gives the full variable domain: KAGVTQTPRYLIKTRGQQVTLSCSPISGHRSVSWYQQTPGQGLQFLFEYFSETQRNKGNFPGRFSGRQFSNSRSEMNVSTLELGDSALYLCASSPTGGSEQYFGPGTRLTVT.